This paragraph reports one T cell receptor beta chain. Method: immunoSEQ multiplex PCR; TCRdb's copy keeps in-frame clones and lacks some. The top ten hold 3.4% of the sample, which has 250,000 or so clones, about 86% seen once. Enrollees, about 18 to 90 years old, lived in 24 US areas. Clinical histories supplied by participants themselves formed the basis of cohort assignment. Two negative PCRs, clearance, or symptom resolution characterized the recovered Cohort 3 donors. The data belong to a study of blood T cell repertoires in COVID-19. Study-level information: T cells, B-cell-depleted T cells, or PBMCs provided the cDNA or gDNA that served as material.

The junction had 2 bases not matched to a gene; V was cut back by 2 bases and J by 1 base. The CDR3 is 15 residues long. Germline loops: CDR1 SEHNR, CDR2 FQNEAQ (reference sequence). The chain has TRBV7-9 and TRBJ2-3; 8 nucleotides align to TRBD2. The sample consisted of PBMCs or T cells enriched from blood (not recorded which). The TCR was taken from a man aged 45-60 years who had recovered from COVID-19. CDR3 region: CASSLSGGRTDTQYF. In DNA form, the CDR3 reads TGTGCCAGCAGCTTAAGCGGGGGCCGCACAGATACGCAGTATTTT.